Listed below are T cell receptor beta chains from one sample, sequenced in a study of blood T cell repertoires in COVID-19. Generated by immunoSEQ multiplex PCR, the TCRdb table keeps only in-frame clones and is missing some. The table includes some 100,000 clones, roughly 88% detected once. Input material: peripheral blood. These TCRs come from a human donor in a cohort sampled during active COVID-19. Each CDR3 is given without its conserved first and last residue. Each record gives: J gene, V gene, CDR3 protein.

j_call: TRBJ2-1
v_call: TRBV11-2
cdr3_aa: ASSLKFAAGGEF

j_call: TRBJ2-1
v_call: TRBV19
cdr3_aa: ASQGYNEQF

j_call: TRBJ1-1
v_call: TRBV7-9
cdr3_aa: ASSLSGSNTEAF

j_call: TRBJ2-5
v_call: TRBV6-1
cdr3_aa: ASSELAGGSETQY

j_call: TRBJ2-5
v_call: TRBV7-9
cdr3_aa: ASSLGNAGGQETQY

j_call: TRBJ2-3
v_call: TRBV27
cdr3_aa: ASRGAGITDTQY

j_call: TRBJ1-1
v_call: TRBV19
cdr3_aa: ASSKDRGSTEAF

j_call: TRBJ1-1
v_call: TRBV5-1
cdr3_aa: ASKSRTAPNEAF

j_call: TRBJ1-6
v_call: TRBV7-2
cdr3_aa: ASSLRPDSPLH

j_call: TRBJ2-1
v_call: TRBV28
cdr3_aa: ASRSYFSGTSNEQF

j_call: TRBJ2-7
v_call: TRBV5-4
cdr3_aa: ASSFRTSGIYEQY

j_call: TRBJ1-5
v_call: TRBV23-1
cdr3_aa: ASRMVTDSNQPQH

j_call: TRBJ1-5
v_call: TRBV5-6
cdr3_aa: ASSLGQTQYSNQPQH

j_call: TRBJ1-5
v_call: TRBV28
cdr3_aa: ASSFVGRNNQPQH

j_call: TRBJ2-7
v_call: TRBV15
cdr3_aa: ATSRDPLAEQY

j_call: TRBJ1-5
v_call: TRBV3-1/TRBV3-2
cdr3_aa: ASSQVQGNQPQH

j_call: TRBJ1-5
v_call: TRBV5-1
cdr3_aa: ASRQGQGSNQPQH

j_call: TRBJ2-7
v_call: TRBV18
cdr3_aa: ASSPELGTGGDIYEQY

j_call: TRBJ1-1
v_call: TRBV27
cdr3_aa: ASSLSSRAEAF

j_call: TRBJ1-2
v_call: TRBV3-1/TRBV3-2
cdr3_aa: ASSQFQQAYGYT

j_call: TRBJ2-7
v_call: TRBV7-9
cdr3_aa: ASSFSGTSGSDLGYEQY

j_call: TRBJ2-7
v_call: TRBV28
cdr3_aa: ASSRTAYEQY

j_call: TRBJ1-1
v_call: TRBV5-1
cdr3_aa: ASSPLGTAMNTEAF

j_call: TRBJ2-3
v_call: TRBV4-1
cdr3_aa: ASSQEDRPSTDTQY

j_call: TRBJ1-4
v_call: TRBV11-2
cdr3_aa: ASTDRVGGEKLF

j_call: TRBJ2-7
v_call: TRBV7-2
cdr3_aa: ASSLEDRAYEQY

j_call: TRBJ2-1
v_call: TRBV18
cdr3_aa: ASSPPTGVEQF

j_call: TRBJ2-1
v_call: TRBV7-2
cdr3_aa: ASSLSGTPYNEQF

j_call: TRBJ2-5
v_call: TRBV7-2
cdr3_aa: ASSLRAEETQY

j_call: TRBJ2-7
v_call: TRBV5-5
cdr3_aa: ATSVPGSYEQY

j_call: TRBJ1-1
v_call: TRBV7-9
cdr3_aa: ASIHQGAGTEAF

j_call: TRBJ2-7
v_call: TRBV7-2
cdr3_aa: ASSPVLSPRYEQY

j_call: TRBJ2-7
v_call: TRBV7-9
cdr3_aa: ASSIPPTLSYEQY

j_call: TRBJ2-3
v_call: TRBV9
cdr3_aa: ASSVGGRGVGTQY

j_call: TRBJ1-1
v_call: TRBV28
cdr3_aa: ASSGSVSGEAF

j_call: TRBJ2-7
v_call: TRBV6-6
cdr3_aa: ASSGQKEHEQY

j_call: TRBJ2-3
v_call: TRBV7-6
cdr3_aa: ASSLGRLAGNTDTQY

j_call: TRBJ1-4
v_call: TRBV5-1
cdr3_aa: ASSYGNRGTNEKLF

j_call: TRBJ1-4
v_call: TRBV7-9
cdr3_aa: ASSTGEKLF

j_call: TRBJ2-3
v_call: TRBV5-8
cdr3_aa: ASSLGTSGSTDTQY

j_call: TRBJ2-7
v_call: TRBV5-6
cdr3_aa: ASSWDRGPAQEQY

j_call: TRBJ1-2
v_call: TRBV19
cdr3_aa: ASDPGMGAYGYT

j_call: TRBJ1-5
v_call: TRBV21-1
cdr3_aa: ASSKGLLNRRQPQH

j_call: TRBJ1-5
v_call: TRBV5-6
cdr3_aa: ASSLGGRQPQH

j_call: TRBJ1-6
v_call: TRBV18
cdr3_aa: ASSSDSPLH

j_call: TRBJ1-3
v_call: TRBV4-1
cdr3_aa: ASSQEDSSSGNTIY

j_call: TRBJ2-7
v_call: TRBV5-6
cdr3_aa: ASSRITGDEQY

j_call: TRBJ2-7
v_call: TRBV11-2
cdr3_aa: ASSLVGAPDYEQY

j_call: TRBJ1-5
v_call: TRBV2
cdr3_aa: ATGGNQPQH

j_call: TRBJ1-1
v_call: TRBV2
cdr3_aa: ASSGDLNTEAF

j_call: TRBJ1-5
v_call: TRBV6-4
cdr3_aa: ASRHDKFGQPQH

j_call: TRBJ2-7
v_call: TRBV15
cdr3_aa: ATRTSGSPPQY

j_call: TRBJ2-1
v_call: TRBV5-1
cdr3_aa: ASSFAGTGGYNEQF

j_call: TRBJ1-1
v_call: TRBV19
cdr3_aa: ASSSRVLGNTEAF

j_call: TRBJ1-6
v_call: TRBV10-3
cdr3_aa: AISTDRGHSPLH

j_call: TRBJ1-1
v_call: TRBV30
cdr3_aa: AWSVLGQGAEAF

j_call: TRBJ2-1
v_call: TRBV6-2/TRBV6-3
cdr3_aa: ASSYSGGSGYNEQF